This TCR beta chain was retrieved from a study of shared clonotypes between healthy human individuals. Regarding this clone: The antigen is unknown.

Broader study findings: In contrast to clonotypes shared by all four donors, non-shared clonotypes had lower generation probabilities.

Clones were read by immunoSEQ multiplex PCR, and TCRdb kept only the in-frame ones, dropping some. The sample contains approximately 2.3 million clones, just over 90% of which appear only once. CDR1 is SGHTS and CDR2 is YDEGEE in the germline V gene. The V and J ends lost 1 base and 4 bases respectively, with 12 bases between them. The CDR3 runs to 14 residues. This receptor was obtained from a man between 18 and 29 years old in good health. Some clones in this sample may be carry-over from other donors' samples. This chain uses TRBV5-8 with TRBJ2-7, with a possible D match to TRBD2 (5 bases). The sequenced sample consisted of naive CD4+ T cells from PBMCs. Subset meaning: CD45RA+ positively selected. DNA for the CDR3: TGTGCCAGCAGCTTGAGAGGGCGCCTTTACGAGCAGTACTTC. It encodes CASSLRGRLYEQYF.